Below, 19 T cell receptor beta chains from the same sample are listed, as sequenced in a study of metastatic and nonmetastatic thyroid tumors. Each patient went into thyroid surgery without having received any treatment. TCRdb re-called the PCR reads through MiXCR. The sample carries 91,000 or so clones, over 9.5% recorded once. What was sequenced was blood. The receptors stem from a female donor with papillary thyroid cancer or a benign thyroid nodule (not recorded which). Some clones in this sample may be carry-over from other donors' samples.

V and J are TRBV20-1 and TRBJ1-6; D gene ambiguous. Germline lookup yields CDR1 DFQATT and CDR2 SNEGSKA (reference sequence). This CDR3 spans 14 amino acids. V lost 3 bases, J lost 10 bases, and 16 bases lay in between. Here the CDR3 DNA reads TGCAGTGCTAGGGGCGAGCTTGAGGCGTCACCCCTCCACTTT. It is translated as CSARGELEASPLHF.

This clone was seen at least ten times. V and J are TRBV7-8 and TRBJ2-1, with 7 bases aligning to TRBD2. The CDR3 spans 16 residues. V was pared by 5 bases and J by 8 bases, with 15 bases of the junction left unmatched. Germline V gene sequence: CDR1 SGHVS, CDR2 FQNEAQ. Written as DNA, the CDR3 is TGTGCCAGCAGCATGCCCCGGGGAGTTGGGGGGGATGAGCAGTTCTTC. It yields the protein CASSMPRGVGGDEQFF.

A word on this clone: A much larger clonotype is one base distant, so this may be a read error. The sample carries other DNA sequences with the same CDR3. This rearrangement joins TRBV30 to TRBJ1-4; 8 bases map to TRBD1. The V segment lost 1 base and the J segment 2 bases; nucleotides outside the gene matches: 0. The CDR3 totals 14 residues. Per germline, CDR1 GTSNPN and CDR2 SVGIG (reference sequence). The CDR3, as DNA: TGTGCCTGGAGTGGACAGGGGACTAATGAAAAACTGTTTTTT. Translated: CAWSGQGTNEKLFF.

This clone was observed many times. The gene calls are TRBV5-6 and TRBJ2-1; D is perhaps TRBD2 (6 bases). CDR3 length: 15 residues. Germline lookup yields CDR1 SGHDT and CDR2 YYEEEE. The germline V and J ends were trimmed by 1 base and 5 bases, with 13 bases remaining between them. The CDR3 loop reads CASSLTWRGDNEQFF. The CDR3 nucleotides read TGTGCCAGCAGCTTGACTTGGCGGGGCGACAATGAGCAGTTCTTC.

This clone has a count of ten or more. The CDR3: CASSLYRGNQPQHF. For the CDR3, the DNA is TGTGCCAGCAGTTTGTACAGGGGCAATCAGCCCCAGCATTTT. This chain uses TRBV28 with TRBJ1-5, with D perhaps TRBD1 (6 bases). The CDR3 has 14 amino acids. Trimming took off 3 bases at V and 2 bases at J, with 8 bases between the two ends. The germline CDR1 and CDR2 sequences are MDHEN and SYDVKM.

The rearrangement joins TRBV10-2 to TRBJ2-1; D unresolved. Germline V CDR1 and CDR2: WSHSY, SAAADI. The V gene lost 0 bases and the J gene lost 16 bases, with 19 bases spanning the gap. The length of the CDR3 is 14 residues. The CDR3 region has the DNA TGCGCCAGCAGTGAGTCGAAGGCTCATAATCCGCGATTCTTC. It translates to CASSESKAHNPRFF.

Many counts were recorded for this clone. The V gene is TRBV5-1, the J gene TRBJ2-1, with 14 bases lining up with TRBD2. CDR1 and CDR2 (germline): SGHRS, YFSETQ. There are 14 residues in the CDR3. Unmatched junction bases numbered 3, after V lost 7 bases and J lost 6 bases. CDR3 coding DNA: TGCGCCAGCGGGGGACTAGCGGGAGTCAATGAGCAGTTCTTC. It is translated as CASGGLAGVNEQFF.

At least ten counts were recorded for this clone. This chain connects TRBV20-1 to TRBJ2-7; TRBD1 matches at 10 bases. V lost 2 bases and J lost 5; bases outside the gene matches: 6. Germline loops: CDR1 DFQATT, CDR2 SNEGSKA (reference sequence). The CDR3 spans 14 residues. CDR3 nucleotide sequence: TGCAGTGCTAGAAACAGACAGGGGGCGAACGAGCAGTACTTC. Protein: CSARNRQGANEQYF.

This clone was seen more than once but under ten times. Since a much larger clone is just one base distant, this may be a read error. The chain employs TRBV6-5 and TRBJ2-3; D call uncertain. Trimming removed 2 bases from V and 0 bases from J, with 9 bases in between. The CDR3 runs 15 residues. Germline-derived CDR1 and CDR2 are MNHEY and SVGAGI. The CDR3 loop reads CASSYMGLSTDTQYF. CDR3 DNA: TGTGCCAGCAGTTACATGGGATTGAGCACAGATACGCAGTATTTT.

This clone was seen more than once but under ten times. A clone one base away is much larger, so this may be a read error. The chain uses TRBV5-1 and TRBJ2-4; 7 bases fit TRBD2. The CDR3 consists of 14 residues. The germline V gene encodes CDR1 SGHRS and CDR2 YFSETQ. V dropped 4 bases and J dropped 5; count of bases not matched to a gene: 6. DNA for the CDR3: TGCGCCAGCAGCAGGACTAGTATTGAAAACATTCAGTACTTC. Its protein product is CASSRTSIENIQYF.

In its sample, this clone was seen once. At one boundary the junction diverges from the germline segment, which might be a read error. V is TRBV4-2 and J is TRBJ2-3, with D possibly called TRBD1 or TRBD2 (5 bases each). The CDR3 contains 17 residues. CDR1 and CDR2 (germline): LGHNA, YNFKEQ. The CDR3, as DNA: TGTGCCAGCATCCAAGGGGTCAGCGGACACCTCACAGATACGCAGTATTTT. As protein: CASIQGVSGHLTDTQYF.

This clone was detected only a few times. Mismatch with germline at one junction end may stem from a read error. CDR3 in amino acids: CASSRDMGHSLLHF. In nucleotides, the CDR3 is TGTGCCAGTAGCAGGGACATGGGGCACTCACTCCTCCACTTT. The chain links TRBV19 to TRBJ1-6; D is perhaps TRBD1 (6 bases). This CDR3 has 14 residues. Germline V gene lookup returns CDR1 LNHDA and CDR2 SQIVND (reference sequence). Based on the CDR3 plus reference TRBV19 and TRBJ1-6, the full variable domain is DGGITQSPKYLFRKEGQNVTLSCEQNLNHDAMYWYRQDPGQGLRLIYYSQIVNDFQKGDIAEGYSVSREKKESFPLTVTSAQKNPTAFYLCASSRDMGHSLLHFGNGTRLTVT.

This clone occurred a few times. A single base separates this from a much larger clone, so it may be a read error. The chain links TRBV27 to TRBJ1-3; D is unclear. This CDR3 region has 13 residues. Looked up from germline, CDR1 is MNHEY and CDR2 is SMNVEV (reference sequence). The CDR3 nucleotides read TGTGCCAGAAGTTCATCGGTGGGAAACACCATATATTTT. Protein sequence: CARSSSVGNTIYF.

This clone turned up a few times. The J gene is TRBJ2-2, the V gene TRBV10-2; D is possibly TRBD1 or TRBD2 (5 bases each). The CDR3 is 13 residues long. In germline, CDR1 is WSHSY, CDR2 SAAADI. The V gene lost 6 bases and the J gene lost 2 bases, with 7 bases spanning the gap. The CDR3 bases are TGCGCCAGCAGCGGGACCAACACCGGGGAGCTGTTTTTT. This translates into CASSGTNTGELFF.

This clone has at least ten counts. The rearrangement uses TRBV19 and TRBJ2-5; possible D gene TRBD2, 5 bases. V lost 6 bases and J lost 3, with 14 bases in between. From germline, CDR1 is LNHDA and CDR2 SQIVND (reference sequence). This CDR3 is 14 amino acids long. The CDR3 DNA follows: TGTGCCAGTAGCAAGACTGGGAGTAAAGAGACCCAGTACTTC. Translated, it gives CASSKTGSKETQYF.

CDR3 region: CSASSGGGDEQYF. DNA for the CDR3: TGCAGTGCTAGTAGTGGAGGTGGGGACGAGCAGTACTTC. The chain recombines TRBV20-1 with TRBJ2-7, with TRBD2 as a possible D gene (5 bases). The germline gives CDR1 DFQATT, CDR2 SNEGSKA (reference sequence). Trimming removed 3 bases from V and 5 bases from J, with 14 bases in between. CDR3 length: 13 amino acids.

This clone has at least ten counts. The chain links TRBV28 to TRBJ1-5; unclear D gene. CDR1 and CDR2 (germline): MDHEN, SYDVKM. Trimming took off 3 bases at V and 5 bases at J, with 11 bases between the two ends. The CDR3 has 14 residues. The CDR3 region has the DNA TGTGCCAGCAGTTTGGACGTAAGGGATCAGCCCCAGCATTTT. Its protein product is CASSLDVRDQPQHF.

This clone has ten or more counts. The rearrangement links TRBV6-1 to TRBJ2-3; 7 bases agree with TRBD2. CDR1 is MNHNS and CDR2 is SASEGT in the germline V gene. This CDR3 has 11 amino acids. CDR3 DNA sequence: TGTGGGGGGGGGGACTGGGATACGCAGTATTTT. Its translation is CGGGDWDTQYF.

This clone was observed many times. The genes are TRBV7-9 and TRBJ2-7; D might be TRBD1 or TRBD2, each matching 5 bases. The CDR3 length is 14 residues. Looked up from germline, CDR1 is SEHNR and CDR2 is FQNEAQ (reference sequence). V shed 5 bases and J shed 6 bases, with 17 bases lying between them. CDR3 sequence: CASSPRGGLGEQYF. DNA of the CDR3: TGTGCCAGCAGCCCCCGTGGGGGTCTAGGCGAGCAGTACTTC.